Each of the 25 T cell receptor beta chains below was sequenced from the same sample in a study of beta chain features in type 1 diabetes. Study-wide results and caveats: Researchers report that Type 1 diabetes patients had moderately but significantly shorter TCRB CDR3s across all four CD4+ subsets.

The authors reverse transcribed all of the isolated RNA, so sequencing captured expressed TCRB transcripts. Clones were sequenced by immunoSEQ multiplex PCR, and TCRdb holds only the in-frame ones, with some missing. The profile shows 630,000 or so clones, about an eighth of them singletons. Their recognized antigens are unknown. The sequencing sample was made of naive CD4+ T cells from blood. The receptors were sampled from a man between 18 and 35 years old with type 1 diabetes.

The chain couples TRBV7-9 to TRBJ2-7; the D is unclear. Trimming removed 4 bases at V and 6 bases at J, with 19 bases between. This CDR3 comprises 15 residues. Germline V CDR1 and CDR2: SEHNR, FQNEAQ (reference sequence). The CDR3 coding sequence is TGTGCCAGCAGCTCACTGGGCTCTACACTGGTCGAGCAGTACTTC. Protein sequence: CASSSLGSTLVEQYF.

This clone turned up a few times. The chain combines TRBV14 with TRBJ1-2; TRBD1 agrees at 9 bases. The CDR3 has 16 amino acids. V was clipped by 3 bases and J by 8 bases; unmatched bases: 13. The germline CDR1 and CDR2 sequences are SGHDN and FVKESK. The chain's CDR3 is CASSHHSGTGIQGYTF. In DNA form, the CDR3 reads TGTGCCAGCAGCCACCACTCCGGGACAGGGATCCAGGGCTACACCTTC.

This clone was seen a few times. The genes are TRBV20-1 and TRBJ1-2; weak D call: TRBD1 (5 bases). CDR3 length equals 11 residues. V lost 6 bases and J 8 bases, leaving 13 bases between the germline ends. Germline V CDR1 and CDR2: DFQATT, SNEGSKA (reference sequence). CDR3 coding DNA: TGCAGTGCCCACTGGAGGGACGGCTACACCTTC. Protein product: CSAHWRDGYTF.

This clone came up a few times. The rearrangement joins TRBV9 to TRBJ2-7; D may be TRBD1 or TRBD2 (5 bases each). Germline V gives CDR1 SGDLS, CDR2 YYNGEE. V lost 7 bases and J 3 bases, leaving 29 bases between the germline ends. The CDR3 is 18 amino acids. The DNA for the CDR3 is TGTGCCAGCTTACTTTATTCCCCCCATACCCTGAGGGGCTACGAGCAGTACTTC. Translating it yields CASLLYSPHTLRGYEQYF.

The rearrangement links TRBV6-6 to TRBJ2-1; TRBD1 matches at 7 bases. The CDR3 extends over 16 amino acids. CDR1 is MNHNY and CDR2 is SVGAGI in the germline V gene (reference sequence). The junction had 8 bases not matched to a gene; V was cut back by 6 bases and J by 0 bases. CDR3 sequence: CASRGKTGVSYNEQFF. CDR3 DNA: TGTGCCAGCAGGGGGAAAACAGGGGTCTCCTACAATGAGCAGTTCTTC.

This clone was detected a few times. The V and J genes are TRBV28 and TRBJ2-7, with 11 bases matching TRBD1. The CDR3 is made up of 13 amino acids. Trimming cost V 10 bases and J 7 bases; bases outside gene matches: 9. The germline CDR1 and CDR2 sequences are MDHEN and SYDVKM. This chain's CDR3 is CATLRTGGSEQYF. CDR3 coding DNA: TGTGCCACCCTTCGGACAGGGGGCAGTGAGCAGTACTTC. The full variable domain, with the rest looked up from reference TRBV28 and TRBJ2-7, is DVKVTQSSRYLVKRTGEKVFLECVQDMDHENMFWYRQDPGLGLRLIYFSYDVKMKEKGDIPEGYSVSREKKERFSLILESASTNQTSMYLCATLRTGGSEQYFGPGTRLTVT.

This chain links TRBV6-1 with TRBJ2-2, with D perhaps given as TRBD1 or TRBD2 (6 bases each). Germline V CDR1 and CDR2: MNHNS, SASEGT. V lost 7 bases, J lost 5 bases, and 11 bases lay in between. This CDR3 has 13 residues. In DNA, the CDR3 is TGTGCCAGCACTCAAGGGGGGACCGGGGAGCTGTTTTTT. Translation: CASTQGGTGELFF.

This clone turned up a few times. The J gene is TRBJ1-2, the V gene TRBV6-5; D unclear. The germline V and J ends were trimmed by 1 base and 8 bases, with 14 bases remaining between them. CDR1 MNHEY and CDR2 SVGAGI come from the germline V gene. The CDR3 runs 14 residues. CDR3 amino acids: CASSYLSEEDGYTF. CDR3 bases: TGTGCCAGCAGTTACTTATCGGAGGAGGACGGCTACACCTTC.

A remark on this clone: Other DNA sequences within the sample encode an identical CDR3. V is TRBV7-2 and J is TRBJ2-7; the match to TRBD2 covers 9 bases. In germline, CDR1 is SGHTA, CDR2 FQGNSA. There are 14 residues in the CDR3. J was trimmed by 3 bases and V by 1 base; bases with no gene match: 1. The CDR3 sequence: CASSLEAGGYEQYF. DNA for the CDR3: TGTGCCAGCAGCTTAGAAGCGGGAGGCTACGAGCAGTACTTC. The whole variable domain, filled in from reference TRBV7-2 and TRBJ2-7, reads GAGVSQSPSNKVTEKGKDVELRCDPISGHTALYWYRQSLGQGLEFLIYFQGNSAPDKSGLPSDRFSAERTGGSVSTLTIQRTQQEDSAVYLCASSLEAGGYEQYFGPGTRLTVT.

This chain connects TRBV7-2 to TRBJ1-2, with 8 bases identical to TRBD1. The CDR3 loop spans 15 amino acids. Per germline, CDR1 SGHTA and CDR2 FQGNSA. The trim removed 6 bases at V and 5 bases at J, leaving 11 bases unmatched. This CDR3 reads CASSGRTGIRYGYTF. CDR3 nucleotides: TGTGCCAGCAGTGGGCGGACAGGGATACGGTATGGCTACACCTTC.

The V gene is TRBV2, the J gene TRBJ2-7; 8 bases are shared with TRBD2. The CDR3 spans 15 residues. J lost 7 bases, V lost 9 bases, and 17 bases had no gene match. The germline V gene has CDR1 SNHLY and CDR2 FYNNEI. CDR3 DNA: TGTGCCAGTATCGCTGGCAGCGGGGGAACTAGAGAGCAGTACTTC. It encodes CASIAGSGGTREQYF. Full variable domain (remainder filled in from reference TRBV2 and TRBJ2-7): EPEVTQTPSHQVTQMGQEVILRCVPISNHLYFYWYRQILGQKVEFLVSFYNNEISEKSEIFDDQFSVERPDGSNFTLKIRSTKLEDSAMYFCASIAGSGGTREQYFGPGTRLTVT.

The chain recombines TRBV30 with TRBJ1-5; TRBD1 agrees at 7 bases. Losses at the gene ends were 2 bases for V and 11 bases for J; bases not matched to a gene: 6. The CDR3 has 12 residues. Germline V lookup: CDR1 GTSNPN, CDR2 SVGIG (reference sequence). CDR3 residues: CAWSLQGSAQHF. In nucleotides, the CDR3 is TGTGCCTGGAGTTTACAGGGGAGTGCCCAGCATTTT.

The table lists this clone with a few counts. This chain links TRBV9 with TRBJ1-2, with a weak D call TRBD1 (5 bases). The germline gives CDR1 SGDLS, CDR2 YYNGEE. Trimming shortened V by 4 bases and J by 0 bases, and 16 bases separated the two germline ends. The CDR3 is made up of 16 amino acids. CDR3 nucleotide sequence: TGTGCCAGCAGCCGGAAACAGGACCCGGCTAACTATGGCTACACCTTC. It yields the protein CASSRKQDPANYGYTF.

This clone was found a few times. The rearrangement uses TRBV28 and TRBJ1-2, with 8 positions matching TRBD1. CDR1 is MDHEN and CDR2 is SYDVKM in the germline V gene. The CDR3 sequence is 16 residues long. Trimming removed 10 bases from V and 3 bases from J; junction bases left unmatched: 16. CDR3 protein: CAIISLRGQWDYGYTF. DNA of the CDR3: TGTGCCATTATCAGCCTCAGGGGGCAATGGGACTATGGCTACACCTTC.

This clone was counted once. The rearrangement links TRBV29-1 to TRBJ2-2; D gene ambiguous. V was shortened by 2 bases and J by 7 bases, with 20 bases between the two germline ends. The germline V gene encodes CDR1 SQVTM and CDR2 ANQGSEA. The CDR3 has 16 amino acids. CDR3: CSVEIPGEARDGELFF. In DNA form, the CDR3 reads TGCAGCGTTGAAATTCCCGGTGAGGCTAGGGACGGGGAGCTGTTTTTT.

This clone was picked up a small number of times. The rearrangement links TRBV18 to TRBJ1-2; D is uncertain. Trimming left V 4 bases short and J 8 bases short, with 8 bases between. CDR1 is KGHSH, CDR2 LQKENI, per germline. The CDR3 has 11 residues. The CDR3 spells CASSLDSGYTF. In DNA, the CDR3 is TGTGCCAGCTCACTGGATTCGGGCTACACCTTC.

A few counts support this clone. The chain couples TRBV11-2 to TRBJ2-3; TRBD2 matches at 9 bases. J gave up 5 bases and V 5 bases, and 5 bases lay outside the gene matches. This CDR3 has 14 amino acids. From germline, CDR1 is SGHAT and CDR2 FQNNGV. CDR3 bases: TGTGCCAGCAGCCGGGGGACTAGCTTAGATACGCAGTATTTT. Protein product: CASSRGTSLDTQYF. The variable domain in full, completed from reference TRBV11-2 and TRBJ2-3, reads EAGVAQSPRYKIIEKRQSVAFWCNPISGHATLYWYQQILGQGPKLLIQFQNNGVVDDSQLPKDRFSAERLKGVDSTLKIQPAKLEDSAVYLCASSRGTSLDTQYFGPGTRLTVL.

This clone showed up just a few times. V is TRBV2 and J is TRBJ2-3, with D unresolved. The germline V and J ends were trimmed by 5 bases and 4 bases, with 7 bases remaining between them. Germline V CDR1 and CDR2: SNHLY, FYNNEI. This CDR3 has 12 residues. The CDR3 region is CASSPLADTQYF. CDR3 DNA: TGTGCCAGCAGTCCACTGGCAGATACGCAGTATTTT.

The chain uses TRBV7-3 and TRBJ2-1; tentative D call: TRBD2 (5 bases). CDR1 and CDR2 from the germline V gene are SGHTA and FQGTGA. Trimming removed 1 base from V and 5 bases from J, with 12 bases in between. CDR3 length equals 15 residues. CDR3: CASSLMLAPHNEQFF. CDR3 coding DNA: TGTGCCAGCAGCTTAATGCTAGCCCCCCACAATGAGCAGTTCTTC.

Only a few counts were recorded for this clone. The chain recombines TRBV9 with TRBJ2-1, with D perhaps matching TRBD2 (6 bases). Trimming stripped 0 bases from V and 3 bases from J, with 7 bases between. The CDR3 extends over 14 amino acids. From germline, CDR1 is SGDLS and CDR2 YYNGEE. The CDR3 region is CASSVGTNYNEQFF. In DNA, the CDR3 is TGTGCCAGCAGCGTAGGGACTAACTACAATGAGCAGTTCTTC.

The chain couples TRBV19 to TRBJ2-2; maybe TRBD2 (5 bases). Trimming stripped 6 bases from V and 7 bases from J, with 15 bases between. Germline loops: CDR1 LNHDA, CDR2 SQIVND (reference sequence). This CDR3 contains 14 residues. In DNA, the CDR3 is TGTGCCAGTAGCGACCCCCCCGAGGGCGGGGAGCTGTTTTTT. Protein: CASSDPPEGGELFF.

The chain couples TRBV23-1 to TRBJ2-7; possibly TRBD1 or TRBD2 for D (5 bases each). TRBV23-1 is labeled an ORF, and its function is uncertain. V lost 2 bases to trimming and J lost 1 base, with 15 bases between them. This CDR3 has 16 residues. The CDR3 is CASSQRGKGPSYEQYF. In DNA form, the CDR3 reads TGCGCCAGCAGTCAACGGGGCAAGGGGCCTTCCTACGAGCAGTACTTC.

V usage is TRBV12-5 and J usage is TRBJ2-1; D is perhaps TRBD1 or TRBD2 (5 bases each). The length of the CDR3 is 14 residues. Germline values: CDR1 LGHNT, CDR2 FRNRAP. The V end was cut by 2 bases, the J end by 7 bases, with 12 bases between. DNA of the CDR3: TGTGCTAGTGGTTTGTCCATTGGGGGAAATGAGCAGTTCTTC. Translating it yields CASGLSIGGNEQFF. The variable domain in full, completed from reference TRBV12-5 and TRBJ2-1, reads DARVTQTPRHKVTEMGQEVTMRCQPILGHNTVFWYRQTMMQGLELLAYFRNRAPLDDSGMPKDRFSAEMPDATLATLKIQPSEPRDSAVYFCASGLSIGGNEQFFGPGTRLTVL.

The V gene is TRBV28, the J gene TRBJ1-1; D not certain. CDR1 and CDR2 from the germline V gene are MDHEN and SYDVKM. V shed 6 bases and J shed 7 bases, with 15 bases lying between them. The CDR3 runs 13 residues. The CDR3 DNA sequence: TGTGCCAGCAGGGTCGCAGGTTCTGGTGAAGCTTTCTTT. Translating gives CASRVAGSGEAFF. Full variable domain (rest looked up from reference TRBV28 and TRBJ1-1): DVKVTQSSRYLVKRTGEKVFLECVQDMDHENMFWYRQDPGLGLRLIYFSYDVKMKEKGDIPEGYSVSREKKERFSLILESASTNQTSMYLCASRVAGSGEAFFGQGTRLTVV.

The sample holds a few counts of this clone. The rearrangement uses TRBV6-5 and TRBJ2-1; D possibly corresponds to TRBD1 (5 bases). Germline loops: CDR1 MNHEY, CDR2 SVGAGI. This CDR3 region has 15 residues. Deletions cut 2 bases from V and 5 bases from J, with 13 bases between. CDR3 sequence reads: CASSYSSTGNNEQFF. The CDR3 bases are TGTGCCAGCAGTTACAGCAGTACAGGAAACAATGAGCAGTTCTTC.